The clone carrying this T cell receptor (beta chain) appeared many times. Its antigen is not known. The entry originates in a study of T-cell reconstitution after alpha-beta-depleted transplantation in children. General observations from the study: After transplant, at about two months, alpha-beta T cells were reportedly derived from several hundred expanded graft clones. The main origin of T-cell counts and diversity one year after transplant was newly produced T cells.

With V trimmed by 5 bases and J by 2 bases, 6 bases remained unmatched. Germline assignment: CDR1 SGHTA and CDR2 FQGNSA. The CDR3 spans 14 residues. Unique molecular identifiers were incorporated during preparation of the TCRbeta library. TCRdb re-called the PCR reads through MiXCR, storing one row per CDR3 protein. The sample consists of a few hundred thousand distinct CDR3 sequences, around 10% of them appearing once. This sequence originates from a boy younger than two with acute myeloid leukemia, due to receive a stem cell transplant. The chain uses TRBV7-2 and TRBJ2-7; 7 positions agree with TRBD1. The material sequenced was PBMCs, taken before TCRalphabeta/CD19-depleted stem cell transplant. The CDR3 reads CASSAATGAYEQYF. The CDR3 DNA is TGTGCCAGCAGCGCAGCAACAGGGGCCTACGAGCAGTACTTC.